This T cell receptor (beta chain) was identified in a study of T-cell memory formation after mild COVID-19. About the study: Largely donor-specific TCR clusters were found.

Study-wide findings and caveats: CD4+ contracting clones were mainly CM and EM; CD8+ ones, EMRA. CD4/CD8 balance held among clones contracting day 15 to 85, and later expanders leaned CD4+.

Germline V CDR1 and CDR2: SEHNR, FQNEAQ (reference sequence). The CDR3 is 16 residues long. Trimming pared 2 bases from V and 7 bases from J, leaving 18 bases between. TCRdb reanalysed the 5' RACE reads using MiXCR and keeps one entry per CDR3 protein. The sample consists of some 440,000 distinct CDR3 sequences, around 27% of them appearing once. A remark on this clonotype: Its antigen remains unknown.

The sequence came from an adult woman who had mild COVID-19 (a few samples of this study predate the infection). Cell type and time point are not known. The V and J genes are TRBV7-9 and TRBJ2-1, with a tentative D call TRBD1 (7 bases). The material sequenced was PBMCs or a T cell subset sorted from them (not recorded which). CDR3 region: CASSLSAGQTSNEQFF. In nucleotides, the CDR3 is TGTGCCAGCAGCTTATCCGCGGGACAGACTTCAAATGAGCAGTTCTTC. The full variable domain, in which reference TRBV7-9 and TRBJ2-1 provide the parts outside the CDR3, is DTGVSQNPRHKITKRGQNVTFRCDPISEHNRLYWYRQTLGQGPEFLTYFQNEAQLEKSRLLSDRFSAERPKGSFSTLEIQRTEQGDSAMYLCASSLSAGQTSNEQFFGPGTRLTVL.